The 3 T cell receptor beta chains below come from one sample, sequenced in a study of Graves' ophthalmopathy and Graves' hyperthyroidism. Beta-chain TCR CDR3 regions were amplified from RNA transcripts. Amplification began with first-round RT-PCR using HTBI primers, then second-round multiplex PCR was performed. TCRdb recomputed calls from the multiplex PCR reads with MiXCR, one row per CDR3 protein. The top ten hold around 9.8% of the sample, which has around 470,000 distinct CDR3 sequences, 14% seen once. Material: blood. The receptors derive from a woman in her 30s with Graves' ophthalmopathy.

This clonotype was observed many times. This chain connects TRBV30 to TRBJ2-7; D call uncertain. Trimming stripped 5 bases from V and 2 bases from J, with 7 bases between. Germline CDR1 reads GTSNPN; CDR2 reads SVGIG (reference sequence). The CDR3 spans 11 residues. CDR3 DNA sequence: TGTGCCTGGGGGTCCACCTACGAGCAGTACTTC. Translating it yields CAWGSTYEQYF.

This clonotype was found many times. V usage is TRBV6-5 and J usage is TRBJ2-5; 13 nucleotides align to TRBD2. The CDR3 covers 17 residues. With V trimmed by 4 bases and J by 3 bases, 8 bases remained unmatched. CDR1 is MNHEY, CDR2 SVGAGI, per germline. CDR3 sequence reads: CASSFTRTSGGKETQYF. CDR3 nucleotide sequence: TGTGCCAGCAGTTTCACACGGACTAGCGGGGGTAAAGAGACCCAGTACTTC.

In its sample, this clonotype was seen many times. The DNA of the CDR3 is TGTGCCAGCAGCTTTGCGGAGACCCAGTACTTC. Translating gives CASSFAETQYF. The chain links TRBV12-3 or TRBV12-4 to TRBJ2-5; D gene unclear. The CDR3 consists of 11 residues. V dropped 6 bases and J dropped 5 bases, with 7 bases sitting between them.